This TCR beta chain stems from a study of control samples from healthy donors and cancer patients. Measured with immunoSEQ multiplex PCR; TCRdb has only the in-frame clones, and not every one. Here the sample spans nearly 55,000 clones, around 95% being singletons. V shed 9 bases, J shed 7 bases, and the junction held 4 bases outside the gene matches. Germline V gene sequence: CDR1 SEHNR, CDR2 FQNEAQ (reference sequence). The CDR3 consists of 12 residues. Sequenced: blood. V usage is TRBV7-9 and J usage is TRBJ2-1; TRBD2 matches at 9 bases. The receptor comes from a woman aged 25 to 39 in good health. The CDR3 spells CASQGLANEQFF. CDR3 nucleotides: TGTGCCAGTCAAGGACTAGCGAATGAGCAGTTCTTC.